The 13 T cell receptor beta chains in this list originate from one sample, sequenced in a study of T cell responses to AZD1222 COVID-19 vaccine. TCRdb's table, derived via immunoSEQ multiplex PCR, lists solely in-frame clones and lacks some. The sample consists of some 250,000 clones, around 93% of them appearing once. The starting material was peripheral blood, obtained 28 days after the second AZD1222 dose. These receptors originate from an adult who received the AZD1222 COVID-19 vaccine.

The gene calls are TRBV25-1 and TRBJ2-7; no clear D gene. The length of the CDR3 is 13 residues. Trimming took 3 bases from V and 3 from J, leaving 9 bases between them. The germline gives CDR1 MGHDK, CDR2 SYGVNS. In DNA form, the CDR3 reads TGTGCCAGCAGTGATTCCCTGTTCTACGAGCAGTACTTC. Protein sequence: CASSDSLFYEQYF.

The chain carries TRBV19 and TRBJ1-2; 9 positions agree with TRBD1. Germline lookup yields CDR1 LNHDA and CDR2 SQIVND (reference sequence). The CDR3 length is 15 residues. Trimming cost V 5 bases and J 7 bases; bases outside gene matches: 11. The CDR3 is CASSLGTGRLGGYTF. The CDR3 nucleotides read TGTGCCAGTAGTCTTGGGACAGGGCGCCTTGGTGGCTACACCTTC.

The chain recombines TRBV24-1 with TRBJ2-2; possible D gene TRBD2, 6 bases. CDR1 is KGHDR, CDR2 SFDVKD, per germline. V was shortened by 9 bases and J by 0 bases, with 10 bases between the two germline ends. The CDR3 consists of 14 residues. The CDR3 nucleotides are TGTGCCACCGGGGACTTTTCGAACACCGGGGAGCTGTTTTTT. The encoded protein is CATGDFSNTGELFF.

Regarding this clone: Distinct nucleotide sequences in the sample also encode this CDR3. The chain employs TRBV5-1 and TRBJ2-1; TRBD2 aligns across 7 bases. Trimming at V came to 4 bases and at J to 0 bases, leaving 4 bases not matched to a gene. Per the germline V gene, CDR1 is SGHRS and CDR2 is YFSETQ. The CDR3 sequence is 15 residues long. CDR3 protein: CASSLTSSSYNEQFF. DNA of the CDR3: TGCGCCAGCAGCCTGACTAGCAGCTCCTACAATGAGCAGTTCTTC. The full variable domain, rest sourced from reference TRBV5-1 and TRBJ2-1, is KAGVTQTPRYLIKTRGQQVTLSCSPISGHRSVSWYQQTPGQGLQFLFEYFSETQRNKGNFPGRFSGRQFSNSRSEMNVSTLELGDSALYLCASSLTSSSYNEQFFGPGTRLTVL.

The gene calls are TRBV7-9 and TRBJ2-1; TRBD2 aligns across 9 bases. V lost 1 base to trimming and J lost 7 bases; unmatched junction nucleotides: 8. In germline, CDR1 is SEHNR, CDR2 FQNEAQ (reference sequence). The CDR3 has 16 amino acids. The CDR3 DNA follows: TGTGCCAGCAGCTTAGGGGTGAAGCGGGGGGATAATGAGCAGTTCTTC. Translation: CASSLGVKRGDNEQFF.

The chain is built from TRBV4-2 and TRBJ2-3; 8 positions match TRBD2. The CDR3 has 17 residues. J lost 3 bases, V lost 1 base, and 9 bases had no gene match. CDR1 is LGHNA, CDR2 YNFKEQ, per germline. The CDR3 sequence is CASSQVVVGRATDTQYF. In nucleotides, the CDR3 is TGTGCCAGCAGCCAAGTGGTGGTCGGGAGGGCTACAGATACGCAGTATTTT.

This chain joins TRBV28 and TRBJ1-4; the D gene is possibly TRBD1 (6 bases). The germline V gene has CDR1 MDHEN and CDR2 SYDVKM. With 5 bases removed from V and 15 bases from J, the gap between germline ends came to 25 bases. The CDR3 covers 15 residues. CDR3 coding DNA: TGTGCCAGCAGTCCCGGGGGGCCCGGACAGATTGGGATGTTTTTT. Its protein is CASSPGGPGQIGMFF.

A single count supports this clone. CDR3 bases: TGCAGCGTTGAACAGATTGACAGCAAAAACTACGAGCAGTACTTC. It codes for CSVEQIDSKNYEQYF. The V call is TRBV29-1, the J call TRBJ2-7; TRBD1 might be the D (5 bases). Germline-derived CDR1 and CDR2 are SQVTM and ANQGSEA. The length of the CDR3 is 15 residues. Trimming removed 2 bases from V and 3 bases from J, with 17 bases in between.

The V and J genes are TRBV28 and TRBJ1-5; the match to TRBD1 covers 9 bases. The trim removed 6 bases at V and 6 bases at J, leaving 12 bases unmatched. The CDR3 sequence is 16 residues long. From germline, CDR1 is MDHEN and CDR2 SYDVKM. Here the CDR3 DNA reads TGTGCCAGCAGCCCCGTAACCGGACAGGGGAGTCAGCCCCAGCATTTT. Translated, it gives CASSPVTGQGSQPQHF.

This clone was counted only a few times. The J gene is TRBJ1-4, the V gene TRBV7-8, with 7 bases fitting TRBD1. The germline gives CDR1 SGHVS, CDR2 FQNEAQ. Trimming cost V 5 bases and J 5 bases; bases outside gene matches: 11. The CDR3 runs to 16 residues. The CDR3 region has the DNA TGTGCCAGCAGCCCTCGACAGGGACGGGCAAATGAAAAACTGTTTTTT. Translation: CASSPRQGRANEKLFF.

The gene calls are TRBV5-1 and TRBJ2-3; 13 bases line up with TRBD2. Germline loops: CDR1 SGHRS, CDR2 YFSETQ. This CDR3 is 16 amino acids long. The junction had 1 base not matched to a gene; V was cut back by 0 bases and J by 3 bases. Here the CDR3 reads CASSLGTSGSTDTQYF. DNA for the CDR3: TGCGCCAGCAGCTTGGGGACTAGCGGGAGTACAGATACGCAGTATTTT.

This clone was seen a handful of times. The CDR3 loop reads CASKDRSVDSNQPQHF. The CDR3 bases are TGTGCCAGCAAGGACAGGTCCGTCGATAGCAATCAGCCCCAGCATTTT. The chain has TRBV5-6 and TRBJ1-5; 7 nucleotides match TRBD1. Per germline, CDR1 SGHDT and CDR2 YYEEEE. The CDR3 spans 16 residues. Trimming took 6 bases from V and 0 from J; bases not matched to a gene: 9.

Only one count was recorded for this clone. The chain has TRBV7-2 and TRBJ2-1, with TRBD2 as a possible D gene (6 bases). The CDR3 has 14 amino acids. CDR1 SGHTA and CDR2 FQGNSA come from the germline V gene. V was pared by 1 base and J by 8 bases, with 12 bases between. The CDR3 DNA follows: TGTGCCAGCAGCTTAGTCATGTGGGGGGATGAGCAGTTCTTC. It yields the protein CASSLVMWGDEQFF.